The rows below give T cell receptor beta chains drawn from one sample of a study of blood T cell repertoires in COVID-19. Measured with immunoSEQ multiplex PCR; TCRdb has only the in-frame clones, and not every one. The repertoire holds 42,000 or so clones, with around 81% as singletons. The source material was peripheral blood. Receptors were obtained from a man aged 40-55 years with active or convalescent COVID-19. Both conserved end residues are part of each CDR3. D genes are given only for firm matches. Expanded clones are given a class, and other clones once, few, many or no size at all.

TRBV30	-	TRBJ2-7	-	TGTGCCTGGAGTCCCGGGATGGGTTTCAACTACGAGCAGTACTTC	CAWSPGMGFNYEQYF
TRBV6-4	-	TRBJ1-2	TRBD1	TGTGCCAGCAGTGCAGGGGGCGCAGGTGGCTACACCTTC	CASSAGGAGGYTF
TRBV6-2/TRBV6-3	-	TRBJ2-7	TRBD2	TGTGCCAGCAGCGATGCGGGGGGCACCTACGAGCAGTACTTC	CASSDAGGTYEQYF
TRBV5-1	few	TRBJ1-1	-	TGCGCCAGCAGCTTGGCGGTGGGAACAGGGTCTGAAGCTTTCTTT	CASSLAVGTGSEAFF
TRBV9	-	TRBJ1-1	TRBD1	TGTGCCAGCAGCATTCGACAGGGGGCTGGGGCTGAAGCTTTCTTT	CASSIRQGAGAEAFF
TRBV5-1	few	TRBJ2-5	TRBD2	TGCGCCAGCAGCCCCCACCCGAAGGCTAGCGGGGGGGAAGAGACCCAGTACTTC	CASSPHPKASGGEETQYF
TRBV9	-	TRBJ2-2	TRBD1	TGTGCCAGCAGCGTAGTCGGAAGGGACAGAAACACCGGGGAGCTGTTTTTT	CASSVVGRDRNTGELFF
TRBV7-2	-	TRBJ1-3	TRBD1	TGTGCCAGCAGCTTTACAGGGGGCACCTCTGGAAACACCATATATTTT	CASSFTGGTSGNTIYF
TRBV4-1	-	TRBJ1-6	-	TGCGCCAGCAGCCAAACTGCATGGACGGGGAATTCACCCCTCCACTTT	CASSQTAWTGNSPLHF
TRBV5-4	-	TRBJ2-2	TRBD2	TGTGCTAGCCTTCCAGCGGGGGCGAACACCGGGGAGCTGTTTTTT	CASLPAGANTGELFF
TRBV4-2	-	TRBJ1-6	-	TGTGCCAGCAGCCAAGATCGTAACAGTAATAATTCACCCCTCCACTTT	CASSQDRNSNNSPLHF
TRBV30	-	TRBJ2-2	-	TGTGCCTGGAGTGTGAAACGTCTAGTTATGAACACCGGGGAGCTGTTTTTT	CAWSVKRLVMNTGELFF
TRBV7-3	-	TRBJ2-3	-	TGTGCCAGCAGCCCGCTAGGGGCAGGGGATACGCAGTATTTT	CASSPLGAGDTQYF
TRBV5-1	-	TRBJ1-2	-	TGCGCCAGCAGCATCTCTACCGGGACACCAAACTATGGCTACACCTTC	CASSISTGTPNYGYTF
TRBV5-1	-	TRBJ2-7	-	TGCGCCAGCAGCCTTTTCAGGGGGCGCGGGGGCTACGAGCAGTACTTC	CASSLFRGRGGYEQYF
TRBV4-1	-	TRBJ1-3	-	TGCGCCAGCAGCCAAGACCCAGGGGTGGGAAACACCATATATTTT	CASSQDPGVGNTIYF
TRBV28	-	TRBJ2-6	-	TGTGCCAGCAGTTTATATCCAGACTCTGGGGCCAACGTCCTGACTTTC	CASSLYPDSGANVLTF
TRBV18	-	TRBJ1-1	TRBD1	TGTGCCAGCTCACCACCGGGACAGGGGGGGCCTGAAGCTTTCTTT	CASSPPGQGGPEAFF
TRBV6-5	-	TRBJ2-7	TRBD2	TGTGCCAGCAGTTACGTCGGTAGCGGGAGTGAGCAGTACTTC	CASSYVGSGSEQYF